This T cell receptor beta chain was observed in a study of T cell responses to AZD1222 COVID-19 vaccine. Remarks on this clone: Antigen unknown.

CDR1 and CDR2 from the germline V gene are LGHDT and YNNKEL (reference sequence). Trimming pared 4 bases from V and 1 base from J, leaving 9 bases between. The CDR3 runs 14 residues. Second doses that came at about 4 or about 12 weeks were put together. Findings and limits, study-wide: The donor cohort was predominantly white British with a female majority, and clonal diversity may have been underestimated. Spike as a whole was targeted by vaccine-associated CD4 TCRs, dominant at 160-218 and 743-854. At baseline, just six or seven AZD1222 recipients tested seropositive.

Sequenced by immunoSEQ multiplex PCR; TCRdb stores in-frame clones only, minus some. In the table there are just under 75,000 clones, around 80% of which are singletons. The chain is built from TRBV3-1 (or the pseudogene TRBV3-2) and TRBJ2-3, with D hard to call. The starting material was peripheral blood, obtained 28 days after the second AZD1222 dose. The receptor comes from an adult who received the AZD1222 COVID-19 vaccine. CDR3 residues: CASSLGAGTDTQYF. DNA of the CDR3: TGTGCCAGCAGCCTAGGTGCGGGCACAGATACGCAGTATTTT.